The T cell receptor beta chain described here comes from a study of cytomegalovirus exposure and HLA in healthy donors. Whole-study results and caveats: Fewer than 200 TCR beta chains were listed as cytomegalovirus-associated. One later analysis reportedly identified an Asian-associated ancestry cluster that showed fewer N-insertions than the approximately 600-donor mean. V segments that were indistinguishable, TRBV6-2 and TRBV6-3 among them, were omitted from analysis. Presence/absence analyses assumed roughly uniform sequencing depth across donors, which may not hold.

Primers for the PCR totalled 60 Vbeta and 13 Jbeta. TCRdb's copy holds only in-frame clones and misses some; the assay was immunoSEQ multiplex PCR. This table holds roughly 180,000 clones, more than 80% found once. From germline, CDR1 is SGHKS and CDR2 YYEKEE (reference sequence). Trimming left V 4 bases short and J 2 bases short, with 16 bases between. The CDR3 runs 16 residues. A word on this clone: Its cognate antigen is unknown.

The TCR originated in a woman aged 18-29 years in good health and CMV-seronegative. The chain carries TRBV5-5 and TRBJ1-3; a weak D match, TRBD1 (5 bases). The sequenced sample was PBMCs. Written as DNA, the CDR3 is TGTGCCAGCAGCCGAAATCAGGGATCCGCTGGAAACACCATATATTTT. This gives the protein CASSRNQGSAGNTIYF.